The subject of this entry is one T cell receptor beta chain. The antigen is undetermined. The data originate from a study of OX40 agonist ivuxolimab in advanced cancers. Background on the study: Patients received the agonistic anti-OX40 (CD134) antibody ivuxolimab. Age averaged 60 years (range roughly 23 to 79), and roughly 80% were male. Findings of the study overall: Clonal expansion was seen in CD4+ and CD8+ blood T cells by week 6 at 0.1 to 3.0 mg/kg.

Assay used: immunoSEQ multiplex PCR; TCRdb lists only in-frame clones, some missing. The sample comprises tens of thousands of clones, approximately 79% of which are singletons, and under 13% rests with the top ten. This CDR3 has 13 amino acids. V lost 5 bases and J lost 10, with 12 bases in between. CDR1 and CDR2 from the germline V gene are SGHTA and FQGNSA. Source: CD4+ or CD8+ T cells sorted from blood, taken in a trial of the OX40 agonist ivuxolimab. The clonotype was recovered from an adult with an advanced solid tumor such as melanoma, head and neck, liver or kidney cancer. The rearrangement uses TRBV7-2 and TRBJ1-6; TRBD1 might be the D (6 bases). The CDR3 loop is CASSLRQDSPLHF. The CDR3 DNA reads as TGTGCCAGCAGCCTTAGACAGGACTCACCCCTCCACTTT.